These 28 T cell receptor beta chains were all obtained from the same sample, sequenced in a study of technical replicates of blood from several donors. Produced via immunoSEQ multiplex PCR; TCRdb's table is partial and in-frame only. The sample carries roughly 100,000 clones, 95% recorded once. Sequencing was performed on T cells isolated from PBMCs. These receptors all come from a human donor in good health.

The rearrangement uses TRBV11-3 and TRBJ1-1; TRBD1 matches at 8 bases. The CDR3 loop spans 13 amino acids. The germline gives CDR1 SGHNT, CDR2 YENEEA. The ends lost 5 bases at V and 4 bases at J; junction bases unmatched: 3. CDR3 nucleotide sequence: TGTGCCAGCAGCCAAACAGGGGGCACTGAAGCTTTCTTT. Translated: CASSQTGGTEAFF. The variable domain in full, with the rest retrieved from reference TRBV11-3 and TRBJ1-1, is EAGVVQSPRYKIIEKKQPVAFWCNPISGHNTLYWYLQNLGQGPELLIRYENEEAVDDSQLPKDRFSAERLKGVDSTLKIQPAELGDSAVYLCASSQTGGTEAFFGQGTRLTVV.

The V call is TRBV14, the J call TRBJ2-7; D is perhaps TRBD2 (5 bases). This CDR3 has 14 residues. Trimming cost V 1 base and J 6 bases, with 13 bases left between them. Germline V gene sequence: CDR1 SGHDN, CDR2 FVKESK. CDR3 coding DNA: TGTGCCAGCAGCCAAGGACCCGGCGGGCGCGAGCAGTACTTC. This sequence encodes CASSQGPGGREQYF.

The gene calls are TRBV7-9 and TRBJ1-1, with unresolved D. Germline V gene lookup returns CDR1 SEHNR and CDR2 FQNEAQ (reference sequence). This CDR3 is 16 amino acids long. V shed 5 bases and J shed 5 bases, with 21 bases lying between them. CDR3 in amino acids: CASSPPTVGVWTEAFF. CDR3 DNA sequence: TGTGCCAGCAGCCCTCCTACGGTCGGGGTTTGGACTGAAGCTTTCTTT. Drawing the rest from reference TRBV7-9 and TRBJ1-1, the complete variable domain is DTGVSQNPRHKITKRGQNVTFRCDPISEHNRLYWYRQTLGQGPEFLTYFQNEAQLEKSRLLSDRFSAERPKGSFSTLEIQRTEQGDSAMYLCASSPPTVGVWTEAFFGQGTRLTVV.

The V and J genes are TRBV4-1 and TRBJ1-1; TRBD1 matches at 8 bases. This CDR3 contains 16 residues. The V gene end was trimmed by 4 bases and the J gene end by 3 bases; junction bases not matched to a gene: 10. Germline assignment: CDR1 MGHRA and CDR2 YSYEKL. This CDR3 is CASSPISLQGDTEAFF. CDR3 sequence (DNA): TGCGCCAGCAGCCCAATATCCCTACAGGGGGACACTGAAGCTTTCTTT.

The chain carries TRBV4-2 and TRBJ2-7; maybe TRBD1 (5 bases). Germline assignment: CDR1 LGHNA and CDR2 YNFKEQ. The CDR3 is made up of 14 amino acids. V gave up 2 bases and J gave up 3 bases, with 11 bases separating them. The CDR3 nucleotides read TGTGCCAGCAGCCAAATAGGACATCTCTACGAGCAGTACTTC. Translating it yields CASSQIGHLYEQYF.

The V gene is TRBV2, the J gene TRBJ1-4, with a tentative D call TRBD1 (6 bases). The ends were cut back, 1 base at V and 8 bases at J, with 17 bases in the middle. The V gene's germline CDR1 is SNHLY and CDR2 FYNNEI. This CDR3 has 16 residues. The CDR3: CASSEGETGLGEKLFF. In nucleotides, the CDR3 is TGTGCCAGCAGTGAAGGCGAGACAGGACTCGGCGAAAAACTGTTTTTT.

The sample holds one count of this clone. This rearrangement joins TRBV23-1 to TRBJ2-7; 9 positions match TRBD1. TRBV23-1 falls under the ORF class, with uncertain function. With V trimmed by 11 bases and J by 3 bases, 11 bases remained unmatched. The CDR3 contains 14 residues. The CDR3 nucleotides are TGCGCCGGAGTTACAGGGGGCGAGTACTACGAGCAGTACTTC. This gives the protein CAGVTGGEYYEQYF.

The genes are TRBV27 and TRBJ2-7, with a possible D match to TRBD1 (5 bases). Germline values: CDR1 MNHEY, CDR2 SMNVEV (reference sequence). V was shortened by 6 bases and J by 7 bases, with 13 bases between the two germline ends. CDR3 size: 12 residues. The CDR3 protein is CASSPRAGEQYF. The CDR3 region has the DNA TGTGCCAGCAGCCCTAGGGCAGGGGAGCAGTACTTC.

J is TRBJ2-7 and V is TRBV11-2; 13 bases are shared with TRBD2. Germline CDR1 reads SGHAT; CDR2 reads FQNNGV. The CDR3 loop spans 16 amino acids. Trimming removed 1 base from V and 2 bases from J; junction bases left unmatched: 2. This chain's CDR3 is CASSLGGLAGTYEQYF. The CDR3 bases are TGTGCCAGCAGCTTAGGGGGACTAGCGGGAACCTACGAGCAGTACTTC.

This clone was detected once. This chain joins TRBV4-1 and TRBJ1-5, with D maybe TRBD1 (5 bases). The germline V gene has CDR1 MGHRA and CDR2 YSYEKL. The V end lost 1 base, the J end lost 3 bases, and 10 bases lay between the germline ends. This CDR3 has 15 amino acids. The CDR3 protein is CASSQAQGNNQPQHF. CDR3 nucleotides: TGCGCCAGCAGCCAAGCCCAGGGAAACAATCAGCCCCAGCATTTT.

The gene calls are TRBV5-1 and TRBJ1-2, with D tentatively TRBD1 (6 bases). Trimming removed 4 bases at V and 0 bases at J, with 16 bases between. This CDR3 region has 16 residues. Germline CDR1 reads SGHRS; CDR2 reads YFSETQ. CDR3 in amino acids: CASSPLEGVTNYGYTF. CDR3 coding DNA: TGCGCCAGCAGCCCACTTGAGGGGGTAACTAACTATGGCTACACCTTC.

This sequence joins TRBV15 and TRBJ1-5; unclear D gene. CDR1 LNHNV and CDR2 YYDKDF come from the germline V gene (reference sequence). Trimming shortened V by 4 bases and J by 2 bases, and 12 bases separated the two germline ends. The CDR3 covers 15 residues. In nucleotides, the CDR3 is TGTGCCACCAGCAACCCGGGTTTAGGCAATCAGCCCCAGCATTTT. Protein sequence: CATSNPGLGNQPQHF.

The chain uses TRBV27 and TRBJ2-7; D is uncertain. Trimming cost V 4 bases and J 4 bases, with 5 bases left between them. This CDR3 spans 11 amino acids. Germline assignment: CDR1 MNHEY and CDR2 SMNVEV (reference sequence). The CDR3 reads CASSSLYEQYF. For the CDR3, the DNA is TGTGCCAGCAGTTCTTTGTACGAGCAGTACTTC.

J is TRBJ1-1 and V is TRBV28; D is unresolved. Looked up from germline, CDR1 is MDHEN and CDR2 is SYDVKM. V lost 6 bases to trimming and J lost 1 base, with 21 bases between them. This CDR3 is built from 17 residues. CDR3 region: CASRATLAVGRNTEAFF. The CDR3 region has the DNA TGTGCCAGCAGAGCAACCCTCGCGGTCGGTAGGAACACTGAAGCTTTCTTT. Supplemented by reference TRBV28 and TRBJ1-1, the full variable domain reads DVKVTQSSRYLVKRTGEKVFLECVQDMDHENMFWYRQDPGLGLRLIYFSYDVKMKEKGDIPEGYSVSREKKERFSLILESASTNQTSMYLCASRATLAVGRNTEAFFGQGTRLTVV.

The chain joins TRBV7-9 to TRBJ1-1; D gene uncertain. CDR3 size: 13 residues. V lost 0 bases and J lost 4, with 6 bases in between. Germline loops: CDR1 SEHNR, CDR2 FQNEAQ (reference sequence). This CDR3 is CASSLAILTEAFF. The CDR3 DNA is TGTGCCAGCAGCTTAGCAATCCTCACTGAAGCTTTCTTT.

The chain couples TRBV7-2 to TRBJ2-3; D not resolved. This CDR3 has 13 residues. Germline V gene data show CDR1 as SGHTA and CDR2 as FQGNSA. V lost 1 base and J 4 bases, leaving 6 bases between the germline ends. CDR3 protein: CASSLGLADTQYF. The CDR3 DNA is TGTGCCAGCAGCTTAGGGCTGGCAGATACGCAGTATTTT. Full variable domain (missing parts from reference TRBV7-2 and TRBJ2-3): GAGVSQSPSNKVTEKGKDVELRCDPISGHTALYWYRQSLGQGLEFLIYFQGNSAPDKSGLPSDRFSAERTGGSVSTLTIQRTQQEDSAVYLCASSLGLADTQYFGPGTRLTVL.

The chain recombines TRBV19 with TRBJ2-7; no reliable D call. The germline V gene has CDR1 LNHDA and CDR2 SQIVND (reference sequence). The V end lost 1 base, the J end lost 0 bases, and 7 bases lay between the germline ends. CDR3 length: 14 residues. CDR3 nucleotide sequence: TGTGCCAGTAGTATAGGTGCCAGCTCCTACGAGCAGTACTTC. It specifies CASSIGASSYEQYF.

V usage is TRBV7-9 and J usage is TRBJ1-2; D not certain. The CDR3 loop spans 15 amino acids. V lost 1 base, J lost 2 bases, and 11 bases lay in between. The germline V gene encodes CDR1 SEHNR and CDR2 FQNEAQ (reference sequence). As DNA, the CDR3 is TGTGCCAGCAGCTTAGAATCTGAGTTCAACTATGGCTACACCTTC. Protein product: CASSLESEFNYGYTF.

This chain joins TRBV14 and TRBJ2-1, with 8 bases that match TRBD1. The trim removed 1 base at V and 7 bases at J, leaving 9 bases unmatched. There are 16 residues in the CDR3. The germline V gene has CDR1 SGHDN and CDR2 FVKESK. The CDR3 reads CASSQGRTGKWNEQFF. CDR3 DNA: TGTGCCAGCAGCCAAGGCCGGACAGGGAAGTGGAATGAGCAGTTCTTC. Full variable domain (missing parts from reference TRBV14 and TRBJ2-1): EAGVTQFPSHSVIEKGQTVTLRCDPISGHDNLYWYRRVMGKEIKFLLHFVKESKQDESGMPNNRFLAERTGGTYSTLKVQPAELEDSGVYFCASSQGRTGKWNEQFFGPGTRLTVL.

V usage is TRBV4-2 and J usage is TRBJ2-3; TRBD2 aligns across 10 bases. This CDR3 has 19 amino acids. The J segment lost 0 bases and the V segment lost 0 bases, leaving 9 bases of the junction unmatched. Germline CDR1 and CDR2: LGHNA and YNFKEQ. Here the CDR3 DNA reads TGTGCCAGCAGCCAAGACCCAGTCCAGCGGGGGGGCAGCACAGATACGCAGTATTTT. It yields the protein CASSQDPVQRGGSTDTQYF.

The chain couples TRBV15 to TRBJ1-2; a possible D gene is TRBD1 (5 bases). The V and J ends lost 3 bases and 8 bases respectively, with 19 bases between them. Germline CDR1 and CDR2: LNHNV and YYDKDF (reference sequence). The CDR3 sequence is 15 residues long. CDR3 sequence (DNA): TGTGCCACCAGCAGCCACCGGTATGTGGCAGGGGGCTACACCTTC. Translating gives CATSSHRYVAGGYTF.

In its sample, this clone was seen a few times. The rearrangement links TRBV27 to TRBJ1-1; D uncertain. The V end was cut by 2 bases, the J end by 1 base, with 5 bases between. Germline values: CDR1 MNHEY, CDR2 SMNVEV (reference sequence). This CDR3 spans 13 amino acids. CDR3 DNA: TGTGCCAGCAGTTTAACAAGGAACACTGAAGCTTTCTTT. It translates to CASSLTRNTEAFF.

The chain uses TRBV29-1 and TRBJ2-1; the D is unclear. The germline V and J ends were trimmed by 0 bases and 12 bases, with 12 bases remaining between them. CDR1 and CDR2 (germline): SQVTM, ANQGSEA. This CDR3 has 12 residues. The CDR3 loop reads CSVEDDFPGQFF. The CDR3 DNA sequence: TGCAGCGTTGAAGATGACTTTCCGGGGCAGTTCTTC.

The J gene is TRBJ1-1, the V gene TRBV7-9; possible D gene TRBD1, 5 bases. Germline V gene sequence: CDR1 SEHNR, CDR2 FQNEAQ (reference sequence). The CDR3 has 15 residues. Between the trimmed V and J ends, which lost 3 bases and 0 bases, there was a span of 11 bases. The CDR3 region is CASSLIGVMNTEAFF. The CDR3 coding sequence is TGTGCCAGCAGCTTGATAGGGGTTATGAACACTGAAGCTTTCTTT.

The rearrangement joins TRBV27 to TRBJ1-5, with TRBD1 matching 9 bases. V lost 0 bases and J lost 6; bases outside the gene matches: 9. The CDR3 is made up of 17 amino acids. Germline CDR1 is MNHEY and CDR2 is SMNVEV (reference sequence). The chain's CDR3 is CASSLSRDRVRGQPQHF. CDR3 sequence (DNA): TGTGCCAGCAGTTTATCGAGGGACAGGGTCAGGGGTCAGCCCCAGCATTTT.

This clone was seen only once. J is TRBJ2-2 and V is TRBV5-1; 8 bases are a match to TRBD2. CDR3 size: 13 residues. Trimming cost V 4 bases and J 9 bases; bases outside gene matches: 5. Germline CDR1 reads SGHRS; CDR2 reads YFSETQ. Here the CDR3 DNA reads TGCGCCAGCAGCCAAGGACTAGCATGGGAGCTGTTTTTT. The encoded protein is CASSQGLAWELFF.

The CDR3 sequence: CASSGDRGETEAFF. DNA for the CDR3: TGCGCCAGCAGCGGGGACAGGGGGGAAACTGAAGCTTTCTTT. The genes are TRBV5-1 and TRBJ1-1; TRBD1 aligns across 11 bases. Germline assignment: CDR1 SGHRS and CDR2 YFSETQ. Germline trimming cut 4 bases from V and 5 bases from J; bases unmatched to any gene: 4. This CDR3 comprises 14 residues. Based on the CDR3 plus reference TRBV5-1 and TRBJ1-1, the full variable domain is KAGVTQTPRYLIKTRGQQVTLSCSPISGHRSVSWYQQTPGQGLQFLFEYFSETQRNKGNFPGRFSGRQFSNSRSEMNVSTLELGDSALYLCASSGDRGETEAFFGQGTRLTVV.

The rearrangement links TRBV5-1 to TRBJ2-7; 8 bases agree with TRBD1. The junction had 7 bases not matched to a gene; V was cut back by 3 bases and J by 2 bases. Germline CDR1 and CDR2: SGHRS and YFSETQ. This CDR3 has 15 amino acids. DNA of the CDR3: TGCGCCAGCAGCTCGAGGGGGACAGGAACCTACGAGCAGTACTTC. Translating it yields CASSSRGTGTYEQYF.